A selection of T cell receptor beta chains follows, all from one sample in a study of shared clonotypes between healthy human individuals. The repertoire was sequenced with immunoSEQ multiplex PCR; TCRdb's copy has only in-frame clones and lacks some. The table lists about 2,200,000 clones, 85% to 95% of them singletons. The sample was naive CD8+ T cells from PBMCs. The receptors here all came from a man younger than 35 in good health. Some clones in this sample may be carry-over from other donors' samples. The CDR3 runs from the conserved cysteine through the conserved F or W. A clone size is listed for some rows: how often the clone was seen (once, few, many), or a class if it is expanded.

j_gene: TRBJ2-1
v_gene: TRBV7-3
abundance: NA
CDR3aa: CASSPPSSVGYNEQFF

j_gene: TRBJ2-5
v_gene: TRBV28
abundance: NA
CDR3aa: CASSLDSGSGETQYF

j_gene: TRBJ1-2
v_gene: TRBV9
abundance: NA
CDR3aa: CASSVRSSYVPNYGYTF

j_gene: TRBJ2-3
v_gene: TRBV5-1
abundance: NA
CDR3aa: CASSLVGSLAWTDTQYF

j_gene: TRBJ2-1
v_gene: TRBV28
abundance: NA
CDR3aa: CASRPSPGLACFF

j_gene: NA
v_gene: TRBV30
abundance: once
CDR3aa: CAWSVRLGQGVDEQYF

j_gene: TRBJ1-5
v_gene: TRBV19
abundance: NA
CDR3aa: CASSEDREGNQPQHF

j_gene: TRBJ2-7
v_gene: TRBV13
abundance: once
CDR3aa: CASSLRSTSLVHSYEQYF

j_gene: TRBJ2-7
v_gene: TRBV7-9
abundance: NA
CDR3aa: CASSQTGVAYEQYF

j_gene: TRBJ1-2
v_gene: TRBV5-4
abundance: NA
CDR3aa: CASSFVGSYGYTF

j_gene: TRBJ2-3
v_gene: TRBV7-9
abundance: once
CDR3aa: CASSPQREGSTDTQYF

j_gene: TRBJ2-1
v_gene: TRBV28
abundance: NA
CDR3aa: CASSWTRSSYNEQFF

j_gene: TRBJ2-5
v_gene: TRBV5-1
abundance: NA
CDR3aa: CASSLESGGGRETQYF

j_gene: TRBJ2-1
v_gene: TRBV7-8
abundance: NA
CDR3aa: CASSLITGIEQFF

j_gene: TRBJ2-2
v_gene: TRBV4-3
abundance: NA
CDR3aa: CASSQAVTGGEGTGELFF

j_gene: TRBJ2-2
v_gene: TRBV30
abundance: NA
CDR3aa: CAWSNLAGAYGGELFF

j_gene: TRBJ1-2
v_gene: TRBV7-9
abundance: NA
CDR3aa: CASSLIAGDYGYTF

j_gene: TRBJ2-2
v_gene: TRBV10-1
abundance: NA
CDR3aa: CASNAGGVGELFF

j_gene: TRBJ2-1
v_gene: TRBV9
abundance: NA
CDR3aa: CASSVARGQDEQFF

j_gene: TRBJ2-2
v_gene: TRBV10-3
abundance: NA
CDR3aa: CAISGPRGELGTGELFF

j_gene: TRBJ2-2
v_gene: TRBV6-6
abundance: NA
CDR3aa: CASEAWGQGYTGELFF

j_gene: TRBJ2-2
v_gene: TRBV28
abundance: NA
CDR3aa: CASSLGDRNTGELFF

j_gene: TRBJ1-4
v_gene: TRBV21-1
abundance: NA
CDR3aa: CASSKLPGDNEKLFF

j_gene: TRBJ2-3
v_gene: TRBV9
abundance: NA
CDR3aa: CASSVVSTRQEDTQYF

j_gene: NA
v_gene: TRBV5-6
abundance: NA
CDR3aa: CASSVHGDEQYF

j_gene: TRBJ1-1
v_gene: TRBV27
abundance: NA
CDR3aa: CASSKLYVGGVTEAFF

j_gene: TRBJ2-2
v_gene: TRBV4-1
abundance: NA
CDR3aa: CASSPRTSGQTGELFF

j_gene: TRBJ2-2
v_gene: TRBV5-1
abundance: NA
CDR3aa: CASSPHGTGATGELFF

j_gene: TRBJ2-1
v_gene: TRBV10-2
abundance: NA
CDR3aa: CASSPTGLSYNEQFF

j_gene: TRBJ2-1
v_gene: TRBV6-6
abundance: once
CDR3aa: CASSHTGGFYNEQFF

j_gene: TRBJ1-1
v_gene: TRBV7-2
abundance: NA
CDR3aa: CASSFLGPHTEAFF

j_gene: TRBJ2-7
v_gene: TRBV11-1
abundance: NA
CDR3aa: CASSPIGRDEQYF

j_gene: TRBJ2-3
v_gene: TRBV30
abundance: NA
CDR3aa: CACYRESDTDTQYF

j_gene: TRBJ2-7
v_gene: TRBV28
abundance: NA
CDR3aa: CASSLRPSREQYF

j_gene: TRBJ2-5
v_gene: TRBV4-3
abundance: NA
CDR3aa: CASSQVFWDNQETQYF

j_gene: TRBJ1-2
v_gene: TRBV9
abundance: NA
CDR3aa: CASSALRYGYTF

j_gene: TRBJ2-7
v_gene: TRBV6-1
abundance: NA
CDR3aa: CASSARGRGLVEQYF

j_gene: TRBJ2-7
v_gene: TRBV28
abundance: NA
CDR3aa: CASGLTGANEQYF

j_gene: TRBJ2-1
v_gene: TRBV2
abundance: NA
CDR3aa: CASSPTSGRGNEQFF

j_gene: TRBJ2-3
v_gene: TRBV4-1
abundance: NA
CDR3aa: CASSQLVGADTQYF

j_gene: TRBJ2-5
v_gene: TRBV12-5
abundance: NA
CDR3aa: CASGLAGETQYF

j_gene: TRBJ2-2
v_gene: TRBV9
abundance: NA
CDR3aa: CASSVGTGAATGELFF

j_gene: TRBJ1-1
v_gene: TRBV30
abundance: NA
CDR3aa: CAYWKKAMNTEAFF

j_gene: TRBJ2-7
v_gene: TRBV5-6
abundance: NA
CDR3aa: CASSLLRTSYEQYF

j_gene: TRBJ1-1
v_gene: TRBV15
abundance: few
CDR3aa: CATSSLTGNTEAFF

j_gene: TRBJ1-2
v_gene: TRBV5-6
abundance: NA
CDR3aa: CASSFRGGYTF

j_gene: TRBJ1-1
v_gene: TRBV5-1
abundance: once
CDR3aa: CASSLEPAGGYTEAFF

j_gene: TRBJ2-1
v_gene: TRBV28
abundance: NA
CDR3aa: CASSFIDEQFF

j_gene: NA
v_gene: TRBV7-9
abundance: once
CDR3aa: CASSRGTGAPSYEQYF

j_gene: TRBJ2-1
v_gene: TRBV6-5
abundance: once
CDR3aa: CASSLTGGNEQFF

j_gene: TRBJ2-2
v_gene: TRBV9
abundance: once
CDR3aa: CASSQSTSGSNTGELFF

j_gene: TRBJ2-3
v_gene: TRBV4-3
abundance: NA
CDR3aa: CASSHSNLAGPEKAPDTQYF

j_gene: TRBJ2-5
v_gene: TRBV4-1
abundance: NA
CDR3aa: CASSQDSRRSEETQYF